This T cell receptor (beta chain) was sequenced for a study of breast tumors, draining lymph nodes, adjacent tissues. TCRdb called the multiplex PCR reads again in MiXCR, with one record for every CDR3 protein. The sample holds roughly 25,000 distinct CDR3 sequences; 68% are singletons and the top ten take about 22%. This clonotype originated in a female donor with breast cancer. Some clones in this sample may be carry-over from other donors' samples. The source material was tumor-adjacent breast tissue.

CDR3: CAISLRGGDPIYEQYF. The CDR3 DNA follows: TGTGCCATCAGTCTTAGGGGTGGGGACCCTATCTACGAGCAGTACTTC. The V gene is TRBV10-3, the J gene TRBJ2-7; either TRBD1 or TRBD2 may fit D (5 bases each). Trimming pared 5 bases from V and 3 bases from J, leaving 20 bases between. The germline CDR1 and CDR2 sequences are ENHRY and SYGVKD. The CDR3 length is 16 residues.